These 6 T cell receptor beta chains were sequenced from one sample in a study of T-cell memory formation after mild COVID-19 (dated by TCRdb to 2020 to 2023). Library preparation employed 5' RACE. The sequencing machine was an Illumina NovaSeq 6000. The public reads were run again by TCRdb, first through fastp at Q25 and then through MiXCR, and only productive beta chains were kept. Every entry covers one CDR3 protein and lists the most common genes and DNA from its rows. A total of around 320,000 distinct CDR3 sequences appear in this sample, roughly 19% of them only once. The ten largest make up roughly 20% of the sample. The sample taken for sequencing was PBMCs or a T cell subset sorted from them (not recorded which). The receptor source for this set is a young man who had mild COVID-19 (a few samples of this study predate the infection). The sample titles of this study are shuffled in the database, so cell type and time point are left out; the donor was told from shared clones.

This chain uses TRBV7-8 with TRBJ2-5, with 8 positions matching TRBD1. Germline CDR1 SGHVS, CDR2 FQNEAQ. V trimming: 1 base; J trimming: 6 bases; junction bases outside the gene matches: 7. The CDR3 runs to 15 residues. CDR3 DNA: TGTGCCAGCAGCTTAGTCAGGGGGCGGTGGCAGACCCAGTACTTC. Encoded protein: CASSLVRGRWQTQYF.

This clonotype appeared a few times. The gene calls are TRBV15 and TRBJ2-7, with 9 positions matching TRBD2. Unmatched junction bases numbered 5, after V lost 3 bases and J lost 2 bases. Germline CDR1 reads LNHNV; CDR2 reads YYDKDF (reference sequence). This CDR3 contains 15 residues. CDR3 residues: CATSSSSGGPYEQYF. The CDR3 DNA is TGTGCCACCAGCAGTAGTAGCGGGGGACCCTACGAGCAGTACTTC. The variable domain in full, with the rest retrieved from reference TRBV15 and TRBJ2-7, is DAMVIQNPRYQVTQFGKPVTLSCSQTLNHNVMYWYQQKSSQAPKLLFHYYDKDFNNEADTPDNFQSRRPNTSFCFLDIRSPGLGDTAMYLCATSSSSGGPYEQYFGPGTRLTVT.

CDR3 nucleotides: TGTGCCAGCAACCGGCTGGCAATAGCTAACTATGGCTACACCTTC. Its translation: CASNRLAIANYGYTF. This rearrangement joins TRBV28 to TRBJ1-2, with no clear D. The CDR3 extends over 15 amino acids. V was trimmed by 7 bases and J by 0 bases, leaving 15 bases between them. Germline CDR1 MDHEN, CDR2 SYDVKM.

The chain joins TRBV6-5 to TRBJ2-7, with TRBD1 matching 9 bases. This CDR3 is built from 12 residues. From germline, CDR1 is MNHEY and CDR2 SVGAGI. Unmatched junction bases numbered 3, after V lost 5 bases and J lost 7 bases. CDR3 DNA: TGTGCCAGCAGTAAACAGGGGGCTGAGCAGTACTTC. Translated, it gives CASSKQGAEQYF.

This clonotype was observed a few times. The DNA for the CDR3 is TGCGCCAGCAGGAGCGAAGTTAACACCGGGGAGCTGTTTTTT. It yields the protein CASRSEVNTGELFF. The chain recombines TRBV5-1 with TRBJ2-2; D is unresolved. With 5 bases removed from V and 2 bases from J, the gap between germline ends came to 10 bases. The CDR3 length is 14 residues. The germline CDR1 and CDR2 sequences are SGHRS and YFSETQ.

This clonotype was found a few times. Here the CDR3 reads CASSKGLQPQHF. The CDR3 DNA follows: TGTGCCAGCAGCAAGGGGCTCCAGCCCCAGCATTTT. The gene calls are TRBV7-2 and TRBJ1-5; D is possibly TRBD1 (5 bases). Trimming stripped 5 bases from V and 7 bases from J, with 9 bases between. Germline CDR1 and CDR2: SGHTA and FQGNSA. This CDR3 has 12 amino acids.